One and the same sample provided the 12 T cell receptor beta chains below, sequenced in a study of regulatory T cells in long-lasting Graves disease. With iRepertoire HTBI primers and Arm-PCR of CDR3 regions, TCR beta libraries were built. TCRdb passed the multiplex PCR reads through MiXCR, listing each CDR3 protein once. The top ten clones hold approximately 16% of a sample with around 450,000 distinct CDR3 sequences, approximately 15% of them seen once. Time point noted: newly diagnosed GD, antithyroid drugs for less than 3 months. The TCR library used RNA extracted from PBMCs. This sample was shared with a second study, whose subject was T cells in Graves' hyperthyroidism and ophthalmopathy.

The material was peripheral blood mononuclear cells (PBMCs), obtained at new diagnosis, from a patient treated with antithyroid drugs. The receptors here all came from a woman in her 30s with Graves disease.

The J gene is TRBJ1-5, the V gene TRBV28; D unresolved. V lost 1 base and J lost 7, with 8 bases in between. Germline-derived CDR1 and CDR2 are MDHEN and SYDVKM. The CDR3 length is 13 residues. CDR3 amino acids: CASSLFIGQPQHF. CDR3 coding DNA: TGTGCCAGCAGTTTATTTATAGGCCAGCCCCAGCATTTT.

This sequence joins TRBV7-2 and TRBJ2-3; 12 nucleotides agree with TRBD1. Germline V gene data show CDR1 as SGHTA and CDR2 as FQGNSA. CDR3 size: 18 residues. V was clipped by 5 bases and J by 0 bases; unmatched bases: 9. The DNA of the CDR3 is TGTGCCAGCAGCCAAAATCGGGACAGGGGGCCTAGCACAGATACGCAGTATTTT. It yields the protein CASSQNRDRGPSTDTQYF.

This clonotype was seen a handful of times. The chain employs TRBV24-1 and TRBJ1-1; 7 bases agree with TRBD1. Germline-derived CDR1 and CDR2 are KGHDR and SFDVKD. Unmatched junction bases numbered 5, after V lost 7 bases and J lost 1 base. This CDR3 contains 14 residues. CDR3 sequence reads: CATRSRGKNTEAFF. In DNA, the CDR3 is TGTGCCACCAGGAGCAGGGGGAAGAACACTGAAGCTTTCTTT.

This clonotype has more than one count but fewer than ten. Because it lacks the conserved phenylalanine or tryptophan at the end, this CDR3 is likely a read error. The chain uses TRBV20-1 and TRBJ2-5, with 13 bases identical to TRBD2. The V gene's germline CDR1 is DFQATT and CDR2 SNEGSKA (reference sequence). Losses at the gene ends were 4 bases for V and 1 base for J; bases not matched to a gene: 3. This CDR3 contains 15 residues. The CDR3 DNA reads TGCAGTGCTAATGGACTAGCGGGGGTCCAAGAGACCCAGTACTCC. The encoded protein is CSANGLAGVQETQYS.

This clonotype appeared many times. This sequence joins TRBV11-3 and TRBJ2-1, with 13 bases that match TRBD2. The V gene's germline CDR1 is SGHNT and CDR2 YENEEA. Trimming removed 4 bases from V and 10 bases from J; junction bases left unmatched: 7. This CDR3 has 15 amino acids. Here the CDR3 reads CASSSGLAGDVEQFF. CDR3 coding DNA: TGTGCCAGCAGCTCTGGACTAGCGGGAGACGTAGAGCAGTTCTTC.

This clonotype was detected many times. Written as DNA, the CDR3 is TGCGCCAGCAGCTCTACCAGACAGGGGGCCGTCCCCACAGATACGCAGTATTTT. This translates into CASSSTRQGAVPTDTQYF. The chain joins TRBV5-1 to TRBJ2-3, with 10 bases matching TRBD1. The CDR3 runs to 18 residues. CDR1 is SGHRS, CDR2 YFSETQ, per germline. Trimming at V came to 3 bases and at J to 2 bases, leaving 12 bases not matched to a gene.

The rearrangement uses TRBV6-2 or TRBV6-3 and TRBJ2-7; D possibly corresponds to TRBD2 (5 bases). Germline V gives CDR1 MNHEY, CDR2 SVGEGT. The CDR3 is 16 residues long. Trimming left V 4 bases short and J 3 bases short, with 19 bases between. The CDR3 is CASSSLLVGGLYEQYF. CDR3 sequence (DNA): TGTGCCAGCAGTTCTCTCCTCGTTGGAGGCCTCTACGAGCAGTACTTC.

This clonotype has only a few counts. The chain uses TRBV24-1 and TRBJ2-1; TRBD1 might be the D (6 bases). Germline-derived CDR1 and CDR2 are KGHDR and SFDVKD. The V gene lost 4 bases and the J gene lost 4 bases, with 7 bases spanning the gap. The CDR3 extends over 13 amino acids. This CDR3 reads CATSEGQYNEQFF. Written as DNA, the CDR3 is TGTGCCACCAGTGAAGGACAGTACAATGAGCAGTTCTTC.

This clonotype was observed a handful of times. The rearrangement uses TRBV12-3 or TRBV12-4 and TRBJ2-1, with 15 nucleotides matching TRBD2. V was pared by 11 bases and J by 10 bases, with 9 bases of the junction left unmatched. This CDR3 is built from 14 residues. DNA of the CDR3: TGTGCCTGCGGGACTAGCGGGAGGATTGGCGAGCAGTTCTTC. Residues: CACGTSGRIGEQFF.

The V call is TRBV12-3 or TRBV12-4, the J call TRBJ2-1; TRBD2 is a possible D gene (5 bases). The CDR3 consists of 17 residues. With 3 bases removed from V and 1 base from J, the gap between germline ends came to 16 bases. CDR3 in DNA: TGTGCCAGCAGTTTTTTGGACTTCGCGAGGTCCTACAATGAGCAGTTCTTC. Residues: CASSFLDFARSYNEQFF.

This clonotype was picked up a small number of times. CDR3 sequence reads: CASNKGQGPGELFF. CDR3 DNA: TGTGCCAGCAACAAGGGACAGGGGCCCGGGGAGCTGTTTTTT. V is TRBV7-2 and J is TRBJ2-2, with TRBD1 matching over 10 bases. Germline loops: CDR1 SGHTA, CDR2 FQGNSA. Germline trimming cut 7 bases from V and 6 bases from J; bases unmatched to any gene: 5. CDR3 length: 14 residues.

The chain couples TRBV6-1 to TRBJ1-2; D is perhaps TRBD1 (5 bases). The germline V gene encodes CDR1 MNHNS and CDR2 SASEGT. Trimming pared 2 bases from V and 4 bases from J, leaving 20 bases between. The CDR3 consists of 17 residues. CDR3 loop: CASSETRTGGGGYGYTF. The CDR3 DNA reads as TGTGCCAGCAGTGAAACTAGAACAGGAGGCGGTGGCTATGGCTACACCTTC.